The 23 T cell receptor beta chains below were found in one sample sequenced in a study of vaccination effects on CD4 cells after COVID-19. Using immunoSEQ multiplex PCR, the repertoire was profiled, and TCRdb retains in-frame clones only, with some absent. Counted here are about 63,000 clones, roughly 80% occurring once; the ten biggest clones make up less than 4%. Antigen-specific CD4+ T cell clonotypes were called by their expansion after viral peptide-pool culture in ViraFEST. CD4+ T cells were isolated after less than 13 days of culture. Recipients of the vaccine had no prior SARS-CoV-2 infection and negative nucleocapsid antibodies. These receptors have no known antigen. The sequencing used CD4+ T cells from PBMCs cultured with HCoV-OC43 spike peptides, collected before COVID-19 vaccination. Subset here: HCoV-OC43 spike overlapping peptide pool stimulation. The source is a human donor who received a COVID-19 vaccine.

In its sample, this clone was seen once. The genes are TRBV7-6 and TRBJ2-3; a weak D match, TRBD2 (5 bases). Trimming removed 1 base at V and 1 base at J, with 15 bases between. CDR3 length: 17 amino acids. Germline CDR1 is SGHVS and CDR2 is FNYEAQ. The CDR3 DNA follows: TGTGCCAGCAGCTTAGACGAGCGAGGGCGGGGCACAGATACGCAGTATTTT. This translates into CASSLDERGRGTDTQYF.

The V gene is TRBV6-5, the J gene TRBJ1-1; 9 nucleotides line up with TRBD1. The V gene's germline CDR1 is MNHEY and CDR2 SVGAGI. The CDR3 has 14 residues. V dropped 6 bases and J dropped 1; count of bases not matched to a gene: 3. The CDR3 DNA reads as TGTGCCAGCAGACCGGGACAGGGGAACACTGAAGCTTTCTTT. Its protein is CASRPGQGNTEAFF.

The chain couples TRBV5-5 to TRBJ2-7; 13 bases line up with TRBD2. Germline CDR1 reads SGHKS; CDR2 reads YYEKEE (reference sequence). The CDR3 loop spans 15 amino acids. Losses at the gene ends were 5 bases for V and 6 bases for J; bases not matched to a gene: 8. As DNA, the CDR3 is TGTGCCAGCAGGGAACTAGCGGGGGGGCCAAGCGAGCAGTACGTC. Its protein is CASRELAGGPSEQYV.

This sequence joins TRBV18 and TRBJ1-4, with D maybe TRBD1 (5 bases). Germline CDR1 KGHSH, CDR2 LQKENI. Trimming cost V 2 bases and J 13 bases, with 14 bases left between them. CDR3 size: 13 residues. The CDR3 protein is CASSPIRGEGLFF. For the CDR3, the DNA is TGTGCCAGCTCACCAATTCGGGGGGAAGGACTGTTTTTT.

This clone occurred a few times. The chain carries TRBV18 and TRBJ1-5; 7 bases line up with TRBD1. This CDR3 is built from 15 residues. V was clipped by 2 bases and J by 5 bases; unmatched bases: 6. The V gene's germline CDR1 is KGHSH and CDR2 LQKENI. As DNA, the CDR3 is TGTGCCAGCTCACCAACGACAGGGAGGGATCAGCCCCAGCATTTT. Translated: CASSPTTGRDQPQHF.

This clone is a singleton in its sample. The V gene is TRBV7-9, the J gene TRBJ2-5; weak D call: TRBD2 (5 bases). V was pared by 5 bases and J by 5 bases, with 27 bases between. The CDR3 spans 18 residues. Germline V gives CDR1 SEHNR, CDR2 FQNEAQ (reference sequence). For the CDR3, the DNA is TGTGCCAGCAGCCCTCTGGGCCTCCATGGAGGACGGGGTGAGACCCAGTACTTC. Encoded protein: CASSPLGLHGGRGETQYF.

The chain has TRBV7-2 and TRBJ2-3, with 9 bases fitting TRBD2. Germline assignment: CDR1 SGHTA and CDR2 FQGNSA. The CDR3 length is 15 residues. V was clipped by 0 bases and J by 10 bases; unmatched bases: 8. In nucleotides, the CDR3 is TGTGCCAGCAGCTTAGCACTAGCGGGCAAGGATCCGCAGTATTTT. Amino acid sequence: CASSLALAGKDPQYF.

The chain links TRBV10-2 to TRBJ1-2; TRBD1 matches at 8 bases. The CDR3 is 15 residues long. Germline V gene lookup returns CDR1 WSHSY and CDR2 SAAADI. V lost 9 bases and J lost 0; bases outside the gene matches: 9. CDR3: CASRQGLDSNYGYTF. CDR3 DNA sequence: TGCGCCAGTAGACAGGGGCTCGATTCTAACTATGGCTACACCTTC.

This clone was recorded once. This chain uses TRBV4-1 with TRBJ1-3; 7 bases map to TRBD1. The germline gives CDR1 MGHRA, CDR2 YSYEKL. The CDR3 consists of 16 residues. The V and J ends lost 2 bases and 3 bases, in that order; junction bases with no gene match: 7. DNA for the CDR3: TGCGCCAGCAGCCAACAGGGGGGACCATTTGGAAACACCATATATTTT. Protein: CASSQQGGPFGNTIYF.

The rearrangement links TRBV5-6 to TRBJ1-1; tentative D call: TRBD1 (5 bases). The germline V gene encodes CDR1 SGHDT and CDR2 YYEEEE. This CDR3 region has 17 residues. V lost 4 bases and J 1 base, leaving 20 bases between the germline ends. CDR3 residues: CASSAFLPTGQNTEAFF. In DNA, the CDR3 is TGTGCCAGCAGCGCCTTCTTACCCACCGGACAGAACACTGAAGCTTTCTTT.

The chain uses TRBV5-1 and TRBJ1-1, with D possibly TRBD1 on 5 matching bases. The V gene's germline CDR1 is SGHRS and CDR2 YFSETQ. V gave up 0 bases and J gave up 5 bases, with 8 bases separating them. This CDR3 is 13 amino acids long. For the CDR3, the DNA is TGCGCCAGCAGCTTGGCAGGGCTAACTGAAGCTTTCTTT. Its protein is CASSLAGLTEAFF.

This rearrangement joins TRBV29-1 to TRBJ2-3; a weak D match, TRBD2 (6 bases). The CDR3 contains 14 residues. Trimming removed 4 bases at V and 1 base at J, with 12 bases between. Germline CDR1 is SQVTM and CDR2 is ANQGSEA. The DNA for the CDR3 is TGCAGCGTTGGGGACTTCCAACGCACAGATACGCAGTATTTT. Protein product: CSVGDFQRTDTQYF.

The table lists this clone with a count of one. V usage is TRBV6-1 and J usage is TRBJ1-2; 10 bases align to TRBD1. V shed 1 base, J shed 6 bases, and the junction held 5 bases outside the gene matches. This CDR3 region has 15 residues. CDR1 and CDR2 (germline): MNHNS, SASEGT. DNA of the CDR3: TGTGCCAGCAGTGAAGAAGGGACAGGGGTACATGGCTACACCTTC. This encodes CASSEEGTGVHGYTF.

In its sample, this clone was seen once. CDR3 region: CSVLRGGDTQYF. The CDR3 nucleotides read TGCAGCGTCCTACGGGGGGGAGATACGCAGTATTTT. The chain recombines TRBV29-1 with TRBJ2-3, with TRBD2 matching over 8 bases. Trimming took 6 bases from V and 5 from J; bases not matched to a gene: 4. Germline V lookup: CDR1 SQVTM, CDR2 ANQGSEA. This CDR3 has 12 residues.

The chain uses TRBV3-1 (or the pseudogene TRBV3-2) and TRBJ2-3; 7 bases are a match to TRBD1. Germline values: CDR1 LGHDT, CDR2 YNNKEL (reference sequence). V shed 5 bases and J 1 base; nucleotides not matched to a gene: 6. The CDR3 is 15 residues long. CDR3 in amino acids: CASSGQVLGTDTQYF. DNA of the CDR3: TGTGCCAGCAGCGGACAGGTCCTGGGCACAGATACGCAGTATTTT.

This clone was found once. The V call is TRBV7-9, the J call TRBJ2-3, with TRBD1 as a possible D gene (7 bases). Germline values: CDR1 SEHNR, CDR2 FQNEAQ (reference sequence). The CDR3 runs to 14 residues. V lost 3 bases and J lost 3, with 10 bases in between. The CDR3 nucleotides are TGTGCCAGCAGCTTCGCGGGACAGACAGATACGCAGTATTTT. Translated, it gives CASSFAGQTDTQYF.

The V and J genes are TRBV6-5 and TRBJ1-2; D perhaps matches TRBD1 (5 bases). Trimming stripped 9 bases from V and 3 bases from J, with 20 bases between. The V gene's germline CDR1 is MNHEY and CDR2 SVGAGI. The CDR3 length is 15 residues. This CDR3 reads CARGGVAYYHYGYTF. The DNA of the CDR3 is TGTGCCAGGGGGGGGGTCGCCTACTACCACTATGGCTACACCTTC.

CDR3 in DNA: TGTGCCACCAGTGTCACTGGGGCCAACGTCCTGACTTTC. Translation gives CATSVTGANVLTF. The chain couples TRBV24-1 to TRBJ2-6; D is undetermined. The CDR3 runs 13 residues. Deletions cut 5 bases from V and 2 bases from J, with 3 bases between. Looked up from germline, CDR1 is KGHDR and CDR2 is SFDVKD.

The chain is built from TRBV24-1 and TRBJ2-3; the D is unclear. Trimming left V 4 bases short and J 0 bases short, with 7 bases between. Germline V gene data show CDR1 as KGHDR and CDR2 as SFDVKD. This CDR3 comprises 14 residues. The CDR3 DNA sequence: TGTGCCACCAGTGACATGATCAGCACAGATACGCAGTATTTT. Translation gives CATSDMISTDTQYF.

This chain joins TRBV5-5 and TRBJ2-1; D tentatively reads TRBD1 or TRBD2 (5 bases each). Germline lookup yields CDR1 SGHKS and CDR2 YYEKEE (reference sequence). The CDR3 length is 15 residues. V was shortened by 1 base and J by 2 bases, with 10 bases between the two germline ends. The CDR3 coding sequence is TGTGCCAGCAGCTTGATCGGGACCCCCTACAATGAGCAGTTCTTC. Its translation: CASSLIGTPYNEQFF.

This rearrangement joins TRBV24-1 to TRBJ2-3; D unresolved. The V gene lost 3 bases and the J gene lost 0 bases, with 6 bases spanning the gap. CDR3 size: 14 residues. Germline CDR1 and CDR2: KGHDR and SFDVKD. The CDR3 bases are TGTGCCACCAGTGATGGGCGGAGCACAGATACGCAGTATTTT. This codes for CATSDGRSTDTQYF.

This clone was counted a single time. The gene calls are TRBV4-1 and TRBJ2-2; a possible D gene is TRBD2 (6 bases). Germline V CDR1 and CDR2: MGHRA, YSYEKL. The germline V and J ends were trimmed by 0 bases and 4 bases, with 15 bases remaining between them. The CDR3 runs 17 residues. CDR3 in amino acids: CASSQEGRTAGTGELFF. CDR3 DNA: TGCGCCAGCAGCCAAGAAGGGAGGACCGCAGGCACCGGGGAGCTGTTTTTT.

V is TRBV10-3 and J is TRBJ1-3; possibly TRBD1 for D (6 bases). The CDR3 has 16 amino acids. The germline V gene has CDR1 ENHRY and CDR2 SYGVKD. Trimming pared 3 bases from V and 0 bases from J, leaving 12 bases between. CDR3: CAISDPGHDSGNTIYF. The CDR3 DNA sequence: TGTGCCATCAGTGACCCGGGACACGACTCTGGAAACACCATATATTTT.